A single sample is the source of the 31 T cell receptor beta chains below, sequenced in a study of PD-L1 blockade in urothelial cancer. Here immunoSEQ multiplex PCR was the method, and the copy in TCRdb shows in-frame clones only, minus some. The data show just under 40,000 clones, with roughly nine tenths seen just once and 11% held by the top ten. As for time point: pretreatment peripheral blood. Sample: PBMCs, taken around atezolizumab (anti-PD-L1) treatment. The receptors come from an older woman with urothelial cancer.

The J gene is TRBJ2-5, the V gene TRBV5-6; TRBD2 matches 12 bases. CDR1 is SGHDT and CDR2 is YYEEEE in the germline V gene. This CDR3 region has 15 residues. Trimming cost V 6 bases and J 3 bases; bases outside gene matches: 6. Here the CDR3 reads CASILRTSGEETQYF. Here the CDR3 DNA reads TGTGCCAGCATACTTAGGACTAGCGGGGAAGAGACCCAGTACTTC.

The chain is built from TRBV2 and TRBJ2-7; 9 nucleotides match TRBD1. The CDR3 spans 11 residues. Losses at the gene ends were 6 bases for V and 12 bases for J; bases not matched to a gene: 6. Germline V gene lookup returns CDR1 SNHLY and CDR2 FYNNEI. For the CDR3, the DNA is TGTGCCAGCAGACTTGGACAGGGGCCGTACTTC. This translates into CASRLGQGPYF.

V usage is TRBV7-3 and J usage is TRBJ2-1; 16 nucleotides align to TRBD2. Germline values: CDR1 SGHTA, CDR2 FQGTGA. The CDR3 has 17 amino acids. J was trimmed by 2 bases and V by 5 bases; bases with no gene match: 3. The DNA for the CDR3 is TGTGCCAGCAGCGGGACTAGCGGGAGGGTCGCCTACAATGAGCAGTTCTTC. Its protein product is CASSGTSGRVAYNEQFF. Together with reference TRBV7-3 and TRBJ2-1, the CDR3 gives the full variable domain: GAGVSQTPSNKVTEKGKYVELRCDPISGHTALYWYRQSLGQGPEFLIYFQGTGAADDSGLPNDRFFAVRPEGSVSTLKIQRTERGDSAVYLCASSGTSGRVAYNEQFFGPGTRLTVL.

The chain recombines TRBV6-1 with TRBJ1-2; D unresolved. V gave up 1 base and J gave up 1 base, with 10 bases separating them. Per germline, CDR1 MNHNS and CDR2 SASEGT. This CDR3 is built from 15 residues. The CDR3 is CASSEGLADNYGYTF. The CDR3 region has the DNA TGTGCCAGCAGTGAAGGTCTTGCAGATAACTATGGCTACACCTTC.

The J gene is TRBJ2-7, the V gene TRBV2; tentatively, D is TRBD1 (6 bases). This CDR3 comprises 14 residues. With 6 bases removed from V and 5 bases from J, the gap between germline ends came to 17 bases. Germline V gene data show CDR1 as SNHLY and CDR2 as FYNNEI. Here the CDR3 DNA reads TGTGCCAGCAGAAACACAGGGTCTGAGGACGAGCAGTACTTC. Translation: CASRNTGSEDEQYF.

This clone was seen only once. J is TRBJ2-5 and V is TRBV5-1, with 7 nucleotides matching TRBD2. J gave up 4 bases and V 1 base, and 1 base lay outside the gene matches. The CDR3 sequence is 13 residues long. Germline loops: CDR1 SGHRS, CDR2 YFSETQ. CDR3 coding DNA: TGCGCCAGCAGCTTGAGGGAGGGAGAGACCCAGTACTTC. Translating it yields CASSLREGETQYF.

This chain links TRBV30 with TRBJ1-2; 7 positions agree with TRBD1. The ends lost 5 bases at V and 8 bases at J; junction bases unmatched: 11. The CDR3 totals 13 residues. Germline V lookup: CDR1 GTSNPN, CDR2 SVGIG (reference sequence). The CDR3 DNA reads TGTGCCTGGGGAGGGGGCCCCTCCGGCGGCTACACCTTC. Its translation is CAWGGGPSGGYTF. The variable domain in full, completed from reference TRBV30 and TRBJ1-2, reads SQTIHQWPATLVQPVGSPLSLECTVEGTSNPNLYWYRQAAGRGLQLLFYSVGIGQISSEVPQNLSASRPQDRQFILSSKKLLLSDSGFYLCAWGGGPSGGYTFGSGTRLTVV.

The rearrangement joins TRBV2 to TRBJ1-3; D is perhaps TRBD1 (5 bases). Trimming took 1 base from V and 0 from J, leaving 16 bases between them. Per the germline V gene, CDR1 is SNHLY and CDR2 is FYNNEI. This CDR3 has 18 residues. CDR3 DNA: TGTGCCAGCAGTGAAGGTTTTTCGACAGTTAGCTCTGGAAACACCATATATTTT. Amino acid sequence: CASSEGFSTVSSGNTIYF.

The chain is built from TRBV9 and TRBJ2-1; 14 nucleotides agree with TRBD2. The CDR3 length is 16 residues. Trimming removed 3 bases from V and 14 bases from J; junction bases left unmatched: 13. Germline V gene sequence: CDR1 SGDLS, CDR2 YYNGEE. The CDR3 spells CASSGAGLAGVGVKFF. Here the CDR3 DNA reads TGTGCCAGCAGCGGGGCGGGACTAGCGGGAGTGGGGGTGAAGTTCTTC.

The V call is TRBV5-5, the J call TRBJ1-2; 9 bases match TRBD1. CDR1 is SGHKS and CDR2 is YYEKEE in the germline V gene (reference sequence). V dropped 0 bases and J dropped 8; count of bases not matched to a gene: 8. CDR3 length equals 15 residues. DNA for the CDR3: TGTGCCAGCAGCTTGGTAGCGGGGACAGGGACCGGCTACACCTTC. This sequence encodes CASSLVAGTGTGYTF.

CDR3 coding DNA: TGTGCCAGCTCACTAGGACAGGGGGCGGTTCAGCCCCAGCATTTT. Translation: CASSLGQGAVQPQHF. This chain connects TRBV18 to TRBJ1-5; 11 bases are shared with TRBD1. Unmatched junction bases numbered 5, after V lost 4 bases and J lost 6 bases. This CDR3 has 15 residues. Germline-derived CDR1 and CDR2 are KGHSH and LQKENI.

This chain joins TRBV5-8 and TRBJ2-5, with TRBD2 matching over 15 bases. The CDR3 loop spans 18 amino acids. Trimming at V came to 3 bases and at J to 5 bases, leaving 11 bases not matched to a gene. Per germline, CDR1 SGHTS and CDR2 YDEGEE. The CDR3 loop reads CASSSPGLAGGLRETQYF. The CDR3 DNA reads as TGTGCCAGCAGCTCACCGGGACTAGCGGGAGGCCTCCGGGAGACCCAGTACTTC.

This chain uses TRBV5-6 with TRBJ2-7; possibly TRBD2 for D (7 bases). Trimming shortened V by 7 bases and J by 9 bases, and 20 bases separated the two germline ends. The CDR3 has 13 residues. Germline loops: CDR1 SGHDT, CDR2 YYEEEE. The CDR3 DNA reads TGTGCCAGCGGAGATGTTGGGGGGGCGAGGCAGTACTTC. This gives the protein CASGDVGGARQYF.

The chain employs TRBV2 and TRBJ2-7; TRBD1 might be the D (6 bases). Trimming left V 3 bases short and J 4 bases short, with 16 bases between. This CDR3 comprises 15 residues. Germline V CDR1 and CDR2: SNHLY, FYNNEI. The CDR3 region is CASSDMDRGGYEQYF. The CDR3 nucleotides are TGTGCCAGCAGTGATATGGACCGAGGGGGATACGAGCAGTACTTC. The full variable domain, completed using reference TRBV2 and TRBJ2-7, is EPEVTQTPSHQVTQMGQEVILRCVPISNHLYFYWYRQILGQKVEFLVSFYNNEISEKSEIFDDQFSVERPDGSNFTLKIRSTKLEDSAMYFCASSDMDRGGYEQYFGPGTRLTVT.

The rearrangement uses TRBV7-9 and TRBJ2-3; TRBD2 aligns across 13 bases. Germline assignment: CDR1 SEHNR and CDR2 FQNEAQ (reference sequence). Trimming cost V 1 base and J 4 bases; bases outside gene matches: 5. This CDR3 region has 17 residues. The CDR3 here is CASSLGRTSGSPDTQYF. The CDR3 region has the DNA TGTGCCAGCAGCTTAGGTAGGACTAGCGGGAGCCCAGATACGCAGTATTTT.

The gene calls are TRBV19 and TRBJ2-6; TRBD1 aligns across 7 bases. CDR1 is LNHDA and CDR2 is SQIVND in the germline V gene (reference sequence). This CDR3 is 18 amino acids long. J gave up 0 bases and V 6 bases, and 11 bases lay outside the gene matches. CDR3 loop: CASRKGRQGPSGANVLTF. The CDR3 coding sequence is TGTGCCAGTAGAAAGGGGCGACAGGGACCCTCTGGGGCCAACGTCCTGACTTTC.

The V and J genes are TRBV5-6 and TRBJ2-1; 8 bases fit TRBD2. CDR1 is SGHDT and CDR2 is YYEEEE in the germline V gene. After removal of 0 bases from V and 5 bases from J, the junction contained 7 bases not matched to a gene. This CDR3 contains 16 residues. The CDR3 region has the DNA TGTGCCAGCAGCTTGGCGGAGCGGGAGTTGCACAATGAGCAGTTCTTC. Translated: CASSLAERELHNEQFF.

V usage is TRBV2 and J usage is TRBJ2-6, with D maybe TRBD1 (6 bases). The CDR3 consists of 13 residues. CDR1 is SNHLY and CDR2 is FYNNEI in the germline V gene. Deletions cut 8 bases from V and 2 bases from J, with 7 bases between. DNA of the CDR3: TGTGCCAGCGAGGGGGCTGGGGCCAACGTCCTGACTTTC. Translating it yields CASEGAGANVLTF.

The V call is TRBV7-2, the J call TRBJ2-7; TRBD1 matches at 8 bases. CDR1 is SGHTA, CDR2 FQGNSA, per germline. This CDR3 comprises 13 residues. The trim removed 4 bases at V and 4 bases at J, leaving 3 bases unmatched. The CDR3 loop is CASSWTGMYEQYF. DNA of the CDR3: TGTGCCAGCAGCTGGACAGGGATGTACGAGCAGTACTTC.

The chain combines TRBV6-1 with TRBJ2-5; the D is unclear. V was cut by 2 bases and J by 5 bases, with 9 bases left in between. The CDR3 runs 13 residues. Germline V gene data show CDR1 as MNHNS and CDR2 as SASEGT. The CDR3 DNA follows: TGTGCCAGCAGTGAAAGCCCTTGGGAGACCCAGTACTTC. It encodes CASSESPWETQYF.

V is TRBV5-8 and J is TRBJ1-2, with 8 nucleotides matching TRBD1. Germline loops: CDR1 SGHTS, CDR2 YDEGEE. V shed 0 bases, J shed 1 base, and the junction held 8 bases outside the gene matches. This CDR3 region has 17 residues. The CDR3 DNA reads TGTGCCAGCAGCTTGGATCCGGGACAGGTCTTTAACTATGGCTACACCTTC. This sequence encodes CASSLDPGQVFNYGYTF.

In DNA, the CDR3 is TGCGCCAGCAGTGAGGAGGCCCCCCAGTACTTC. Its protein product is CASSEEAPQYF. The J gene is TRBJ2-5, the V gene TRBV10-1, with no clear D. The germline gives CDR1 WNHNN, CDR2 SYGVQD (reference sequence). The CDR3 has 11 residues. The V end was cut by 2 bases, the J end by 9 bases, with 7 bases between.

The chain couples TRBV28 to TRBJ2-7; D is ambiguous. CDR3 length: 13 residues. Germline V gene lookup returns CDR1 MDHEN and CDR2 SYDVKM. CDR3 protein: CAVMSPSSYEQYF. In nucleotides, the CDR3 is TGTGCGGTAATGTCCCCGAGCTCCTACGAGCAGTACTTC.

The CDR3 region has the DNA TGTGCCAGTAGTATAGGTTTATTCCAGGGGAACTATGGCTACACCTTC. Translating gives CASSIGLFQGNYGYTF. The chain combines TRBV19 with TRBJ1-2, with D perhaps matching TRBD1 (6 bases). V was shortened by 1 base and J by 2 bases, with 14 bases between the two germline ends. The CDR3 totals 16 residues. CDR1 and CDR2 from the germline V gene are LNHDA and SQIVND (reference sequence).

This clone was observed a single time. The rearrangement links TRBV4-1 to TRBJ2-3; no clear D gene. Germline V CDR1 and CDR2: MGHRA, YSYEKL. With 3 bases removed from V and 0 bases from J, the gap between germline ends came to 10 bases. CDR3 length equals 15 residues. CDR3 in amino acids: CASSQVAVSTDTQYF. CDR3 coding DNA: TGCGCCAGCAGCCAGGTGGCGGTTAGCACAGATACGCAGTATTTT.

The DNA of the CDR3 is TGCGCCAGCAGCTTAGCGGGGAACTCCTACAATGAGCAGTTCTTC. It specifies CASSLAGNSYNEQFF. The rearrangement links TRBV5-1 to TRBJ2-1; 7 nucleotides agree with TRBD2. V was pared by 2 bases and J by 0 bases, with 2 bases of the junction left unmatched. This CDR3 has 15 residues. CDR1 SGHRS and CDR2 YFSETQ come from the germline V gene.

V gene TRBV28 combines with J gene TRBJ2-7; D call uncertain. Deletions cut 5 bases from V and 3 bases from J, with 2 bases between. There are 10 residues in the CDR3. Germline V CDR1 and CDR2: MDHEN, SYDVKM. The CDR3: CASSHYEQYF. CDR3 coding DNA: TGTGCCAGCAGTCACTACGAGCAGTACTTC.

The chain links TRBV7-2 to TRBJ2-3, with TRBD2 as a possible D gene (5 bases). The CDR3 runs to 14 residues. V lost 5 bases to trimming and J lost 3 bases, with 12 bases between them. The germline V gene encodes CDR1 SGHTA and CDR2 FQGNSA. CDR3 sequence: CASSKREGTDTQYF. CDR3 bases: TGTGCCAGCAGCAAGAGAGAGGGAACAGATACGCAGTATTTT.

This clone was counted a few times. The chain is built from TRBV28 and TRBJ2-4, with 10 bases fitting TRBD1. Trimming removed 6 bases from V and 5 bases from J; junction bases left unmatched: 4. The V gene's germline CDR1 is MDHEN and CDR2 SYDVKM. The CDR3 runs to 14 residues. Here the CDR3 reads CASSWGQGQNIQYF. The CDR3 coding sequence is TGTGCCAGCAGCTGGGGACAGGGGCAAAACATTCAGTACTTC.

This clone was seen a single time. This chain connects TRBV4-2 to TRBJ2-7, with 11 bases that match TRBD2. Germline V CDR1 and CDR2: LGHNA, YNFKEQ. The CDR3 sequence is 17 residues long. After removal of 3 bases from V and 0 bases from J, the junction contained 7 bases not matched to a gene. The CDR3 sequence is CASSQSGLAELSYEQYF. CDR3 bases: TGTGCCAGCAGCCAGTCGGGACTAGCGGAGCTCTCCTACGAGCAGTACTTC.

The chain combines TRBV11-3 with TRBJ1-5, with unresolved D. The CDR3 consists of 11 residues. Trimming removed 9 bases at V and 5 bases at J, with 8 bases between. Germline V gives CDR1 SGHNT, CDR2 YENEEA. CDR3 DNA sequence: TGTGCCAGGTGCACTTATCAGCCCCAGCATTTT. Translated, it gives CARCTYQPQHF.